Below are 31 T cell receptor beta chains sequenced from a single sample in a study of naive and memory T cell subsets. Ligated cDNA underwent four rounds of PCR with nested alpha and beta constant region primers and SP2. TCRdb analysed the 5' RACE reads with MiXCR anew, one entry per CDR3 protein. The data show 60,000 or so distinct CDR3 sequences, with 7% to 8.5% seen just once and about a tenth held by the top ten. An oligonucleotide containing a UMI was ligated to the 3' end of TCR cDNA. The receptors come from a male donor in good health.

In its sample, this clonotype was seen many times. The V and J genes are TRBV2 and TRBJ2-2; 10 nucleotides match TRBD2. Looked up from germline, CDR1 is SNHLY and CDR2 is FYNNEI. J gave up 0 bases and V 9 bases, and 1 base lay outside the gene matches. The CDR3 runs to 14 residues. CDR3 sequence reads: CARGTSANTGELFF. CDR3 coding DNA: TGTGCCAGAGGGACTAGCGCGAACACCGGGGAGCTGTTTTTT. Full variable domain (rest looked up from reference TRBV2 and TRBJ2-2): EPEVTQTPSHQVTQMGQEVILRCVPISNHLYFYWYRQILGQKVEFLVSFYNNEISEKSEIFDDQFSVERPDGSNFTLKIRSTKLEDSAMYFCARGTSANTGELFFGEGSRLTVL.

This clonotype appeared many times. The chain carries TRBV4-2 and TRBJ2-7, with D maybe TRBD2 (7 bases). The CDR3 covers 15 residues. The germline gives CDR1 LGHNA, CDR2 YNFKEQ. Trimming left V 0 bases short and J 4 bases short, with 13 bases between. In DNA form, the CDR3 reads TGTGCCAGCAGCCAAGAAGGGGGGGAGTGGTACGAGCAGTACTTC. It yields the protein CASSQEGGEWYEQYF.

This sequence joins TRBV6-1 and TRBJ1-1; TRBD1 might be the D (6 bases). The CDR3 consists of 15 residues. Germline CDR1 reads MNHNS; CDR2 reads SASEGT. The V end lost 3 bases, the J end lost 0 bases, and 11 bases lay between the germline ends. CDR3 sequence: CASSDRGRLNTEAFF. The CDR3 coding sequence is TGTGCCAGCAGTGACAGGGGCCGATTGAACACTGAAGCTTTCTTT.

The chain combines TRBV11-2 with TRBJ2-1; the D is unclear. Germline V gives CDR1 SGHAT, CDR2 FQNNGV. The CDR3 has 14 residues. V was cut by 6 bases and J by 5 bases, with 14 bases left in between. The CDR3 loop is CASSTETLHNEQFF. CDR3 DNA sequence: TGTGCCAGCAGTACTGAGACACTTCACAATGAGCAGTTCTTC.

The chain employs TRBV7-6 and TRBJ2-7; D unresolved. Trimming removed 4 bases from V and 0 bases from J, with 10 bases in between. This CDR3 has 14 amino acids. Germline CDR1 is SGHVS and CDR2 is FNYEAQ. The CDR3 DNA is TGTGCCAGCAGCTCACTAAAACACTCCTACGAGCAGTACTTC. Its translation is CASSSLKHSYEQYF.

In this sample, this clonotype turned up a few times. The chain links TRBV19 to TRBJ1-3; 7 bases are a match to TRBD1. CDR3 length: 15 amino acids. Germline V gene sequence: CDR1 LNHDA, CDR2 SQIVND (reference sequence). With 3 bases clipped from V and 2 bases from J, the junction kept 4 bases outside the gene matches. The CDR3 bases are TGTGCCAGTAGTATCACAGGGGAGGCTGGAAACACCATATATTTT. It encodes CASSITGEAGNTIYF.

This clonotype was observed many times. This sequence joins TRBV12-3 or TRBV12-4 and TRBJ2-7, with TRBD1 matching 9 bases. The CDR3 covers 16 residues. V gave up 5 bases and J gave up 1 base; unmatched junction bases: 9. This CDR3 is CASSPYRGRESYEQYF. The CDR3 DNA sequence: TGTGCCAGCAGTCCGTACAGGGGGCGTGAATCCTACGAGCAGTACTTC.

The table lists this clonotype with a few counts. This chain uses TRBV20-1 with TRBJ2-1; D gene uncertain. CDR1 and CDR2 from the germline V gene are DFQATT and SNEGSKA (reference sequence). V was shortened by 3 bases and J by 3 bases, with 9 bases between the two germline ends. This CDR3 region has 13 residues. CDR3 nucleotides: TGCAGTGCTAGGGAGTCAAACTACAATGAGCAGTTCTTC. Residues: CSARESNYNEQFF.

The rearrangement joins TRBV3-1 to TRBJ1-1; TRBD1 is a possible D gene (5 bases). Germline loops: CDR1 LGHDT, CDR2 YNNKEL (reference sequence). V was trimmed by 1 base and J by 4 bases, leaving 16 bases between them. The CDR3 is 16 amino acids. The CDR3 spells CASSQAGFQRGTEAFF. In nucleotides, the CDR3 is TGTGCCAGCAGCCAAGCGGGTTTTCAGAGGGGCACTGAAGCTTTCTTT.

This clonotype was seen only a few times. V is TRBV29-1 and J is TRBJ1-2; 8 bases agree with TRBD1. The J segment lost 0 bases and the V segment lost 7 bases, leaving 4 bases of the junction unmatched. The CDR3 covers 13 residues. Germline assignment: CDR1 SQVTM and CDR2 ANQGSEA. The chain's CDR3 is CSAETGANYGYTF. The CDR3 DNA follows: TGCAGCGCCGAGACAGGGGCTAACTATGGCTACACCTTC.

The J gene is TRBJ2-1, the V gene TRBV28; 7 bases match TRBD2. V shed 2 bases and J 6 bases; nucleotides not matched to a gene: 7. In germline, CDR1 is MDHEN, CDR2 SYDVKM. The CDR3 length is 15 residues. CDR3 nucleotide sequence: TGTGCCAGCAGTTTAGATCTTGGGAGGGCCAATGAGCAGTTCTTC. This translates into CASSLDLGRANEQFF.

This clonotype was picked up many times. The rearrangement joins TRBV7-9 to TRBJ2-5; the match to TRBD1 covers 10 bases. V lost 6 bases and J lost 3; bases outside the gene matches: 13. CDR1 SEHNR and CDR2 FQNEAQ come from the germline V gene (reference sequence). This CDR3 contains 17 residues. The CDR3: CASRSAGTGEYEETQYF. DNA for the CDR3: TGTGCCAGCAGATCAGCCGGGACAGGGGAATATGAAGAGACCCAGTACTTC. The variable domain in full, completed from reference TRBV7-9 and TRBJ2-5, reads DTGVSQNPRHKITKRGQNVTFRCDPISEHNRLYWYRQTLGQGPEFLTYFQNEAQLEKSRLLSDRFSAERPKGSFSTLEIQRTEQGDSAMYLCASRSAGTGEYEETQYFGPGTRLLVL.

This clonotype was observed a handful of times. The chain is built from TRBV28 and TRBJ2-7; 9 bases line up with TRBD2. The germline CDR1 and CDR2 sequences are MDHEN and SYDVKM. V gave up 6 bases and J gave up 2 bases; unmatched junction bases: 8. CDR3 size: 15 residues. CDR3 coding DNA: TGTGCCAGCAGGTCGGGACTAGCTATTCCCTACGAGCAGTACTTC. This sequence encodes CASRSGLAIPYEQYF.

In nucleotides, the CDR3 is TGCAGCGTTGGTAACGCCGGGGAGCTGTTTTTT. This sequence encodes CSVGNAGELFF. The chain is built from TRBV29-1 and TRBJ2-2; D not resolved. Germline assignment: CDR1 SQVTM and CDR2 ANQGSEA. Trimming removed 4 bases from V and 6 bases from J, with 6 bases in between. The CDR3 length is 11 residues.

The sample holds a few counts of this clonotype. The CDR3 sequence: CASSQEGTSVTGELFF. CDR3 sequence (DNA): TGTGCCAGCAGCCAAGAAGGTACTAGCGTGACCGGGGAGCTGTTTTTT. This chain links TRBV4-2 with TRBJ2-2; TRBD2 agrees at 7 bases. CDR3 length equals 16 residues. CDR1 and CDR2 from the germline V gene are LGHNA and YNFKEQ. V shed 0 bases, J shed 5 bases, and the junction held 6 bases outside the gene matches.

This chain uses TRBV27 with TRBJ2-7, with D perhaps TRBD2 (5 bases). From germline, CDR1 is MNHEY and CDR2 SMNVEV (reference sequence). Trimming shortened V by 8 bases and J by 3 bases, and 14 bases separated the two germline ends. CDR3 size: 13 residues. The chain's CDR3 is CASGPHEGYEQYF. The DNA for the CDR3 is TGTGCCAGCGGACCCCATGAGGGCTACGAGCAGTACTTC.

A few counts support this clonotype. This chain links TRBV7-9 with TRBJ1-1, with a possible D match to TRBD1 (5 bases). The CDR3 spans 14 residues. Trimming removed 5 bases from V and 4 bases from J, with 14 bases in between. Germline CDR1 is SEHNR and CDR2 is FQNEAQ (reference sequence). The CDR3 DNA sequence: TGTGCCAGCAGCCCGGGGACCTCATCCACTGAAGCTTTCTTT. Encoded protein: CASSPGTSSTEAFF.

This clonotype showed up just a few times. The gene calls are TRBV19 and TRBJ2-7; 12 bases agree with TRBD2. CDR3 length equals 14 residues. CDR1 and CDR2 from the germline V gene are LNHDA and SQIVND (reference sequence). V was clipped by 5 bases and J by 6 bases; unmatched bases: 5. The DNA for the CDR3 is TGTGCCAGTAGTGCACTAGCGGGGGGTCCCGAGCAGTACTTC. Translation: CASSALAGGPEQYF. The full variable domain, rest sourced from reference TRBV19 and TRBJ2-7, is DGGITQSPKYLFRKEGQNVTLSCEQNLNHDAMYWYRQDPGQGLRLIYYSQIVNDFQKGDIAEGYSVSREKKESFPLTVTSAQKNPTAFYLCASSALAGGPEQYFGPGTRLTVT.

The V call is TRBV20-1, the J call TRBJ1-6; 9 nucleotides align to TRBD1. The V gene's germline CDR1 is DFQATT and CDR2 SNEGSKA (reference sequence). This CDR3 contains 16 residues. V lost 3 bases to trimming and J lost 6 bases; unmatched junction nucleotides: 9. The CDR3 region has the DNA TGCAGTGCTAGGGACGACAGGGGGTTAAGTAATTCACCCCTCCACTTT. The encoded protein is CSARDDRGLSNSPLHF.

This chain's CDR3 is CASSLFGTNTGELFF. As DNA, the CDR3 is TGTGCCAGCAGCTTGTTTGGTACGAACACCGGGGAGCTGTTTTTT. The gene calls are TRBV5-4 and TRBJ2-2; D unclear. The germline gives CDR1 SGHNT, CDR2 YYREEE (reference sequence). Between the trimmed V and J ends, which lost 1 base and 0 bases, there was a span of 7 bases. This CDR3 has 15 residues.

This clonotype appeared many times. The chain uses TRBV6-2 or TRBV6-3 and TRBJ2-7; D is possibly TRBD1 (5 bases). This CDR3 is 17 amino acids long. Trimming removed 1 base at V and 1 base at J, with 17 bases between. Per germline, CDR1 MNHEY and CDR2 SVGEGT. The CDR3 loop is CASSYFAPGQGSYEQYF. DNA for the CDR3: TGTGCCAGCAGTTACTTTGCGCCCGGGCAGGGTTCCTACGAGCAGTACTTC.

This clonotype showed up many times. The chain links TRBV27 to TRBJ2-5; 9 nucleotides agree with TRBD1. In germline, CDR1 is MNHEY, CDR2 SMNVEV (reference sequence). This CDR3 comprises 16 residues. V lost 2 bases and J lost 4; bases outside the gene matches: 8. CDR3 residues: CASSLQGQGISETQYF. The CDR3 coding sequence is TGTGCCAGCAGTTTACAGGGACAGGGAATTTCAGAGACCCAGTACTTC.

Note on this clonotype: This sequence may be a read error, since a much larger clone differs from it by one base. The chain recombines TRBV12-3 or TRBV12-4 with TRBJ1-1; 7 bases agree with TRBD1. V shed 6 bases, J shed 3 bases, and the junction held 7 bases outside the gene matches. The CDR3 sequence is 14 residues long. DNA for the CDR3: TGTGCCAGCAGGGAACAGGGGCTGGACACTGAAGCTTTCTTT. Protein: CASREQGLDTEAFF.

This clonotype was seen once. The rearrangement joins TRBV12-3 or TRBV12-4 to TRBJ2-5, with a weak D call TRBD2 (5 bases). This CDR3 is built from 15 residues. Trimming stripped 5 bases from V and 4 bases from J, with 17 bases between. CDR3 nucleotide sequence: TGTGCCAGCAGTCCACCGAACTCTGGAGGAGAGACCCAGTACTTC. Protein product: CASSPPNSGGETQYF.

In this sample, this clonotype turned up many times. The genes are TRBV18 and TRBJ1-5; a weak D match, TRBD1 (5 bases). Trimming left V 5 bases short and J 2 bases short, with 10 bases between. This CDR3 has 14 amino acids. Per the germline V gene, CDR1 is KGHSH and CDR2 is LQKENI. The CDR3 bases are TGTGCCAGCTCAACGGGACGGGGCAATCAGCCCCAGCATTTT. Protein sequence: CASSTGRGNQPQHF.

This clonotype was seen more than once but under ten times. The chain recombines TRBV20-1 with TRBJ2-1; 7 nucleotides align to TRBD2. CDR1 is DFQATT and CDR2 is SNEGSKA in the germline V gene (reference sequence). The CDR3 extends over 16 amino acids. The V gene end was trimmed by 6 bases and the J gene end by 0 bases; junction bases not matched to a gene: 11. For the CDR3, the DNA is TGCAGTGCCCCCCTCGGGCTAGCGGCCTCCTACAATGAGCAGTTCTTC. Its protein product is CSAPLGLAASYNEQFF.

This clonotype has a handful of counts. V and J are TRBV5-5 and TRBJ2-2; perhaps TRBD1 as D (5 bases). This CDR3 region has 15 residues. V lost 0 bases and J 1 base, leaving 7 bases between the germline ends. CDR1 SGHKS and CDR2 YYEKEE come from the germline V gene (reference sequence). This CDR3 reads CASSLDRRNTGELFF. The CDR3 DNA is TGTGCCAGCAGCTTGGACAGGAGGAACACCGGGGAGCTGTTTTTT.

Concerning this clonotype: Compared with germline, one end of the junction differs, possibly owing to a read error. The gene calls are TRBV19 and TRBJ1-4; a weak D match, TRBD1 (5 bases). CDR1 is LNHDA and CDR2 is SQIVND in the germline V gene (reference sequence). The CDR3 loop spans 15 amino acids. The CDR3 is CASSFRDLRHEKLFF. The CDR3 DNA is TGTGCCAGTAGTTTCCGGGACCTCAGGCATGAGAAACTGTTTTTT.

This clonotype was detected many times. The genes are TRBV20-1 and TRBJ2-5; D gene unclear. The germline V gene has CDR1 DFQATT and CDR2 SNEGSKA (reference sequence). Deletions cut 4 bases from V and 1 base from J, with 4 bases between. This CDR3 contains 11 residues. The CDR3 nucleotides read TGCAGTGCTAACAGCCAAGAGACCCAGTACTTC. It specifies CSANSQETQYF.

This clonotype was counted only a few times. Written as DNA, the CDR3 is TGTGCCAGCAGTTATGGCACCTATCAAGAGACCCAGTACTTC. This codes for CASSYGTYQETQYF. The chain is built from TRBV6-5 and TRBJ2-5; D unclear. The germline V gene has CDR1 MNHEY and CDR2 SVGAGI. Trimming stripped 3 bases from V and 2 bases from J, with 10 bases between. The CDR3 is made up of 14 amino acids.

This sequence joins TRBV19 and TRBJ1-2; 8 nucleotides align to TRBD1. Germline V gives CDR1 LNHDA, CDR2 SQIVND (reference sequence). This CDR3 has 15 amino acids. J gave up 8 bases and V 3 bases, and 11 bases lay outside the gene matches. The CDR3 nucleotides read TGTGCCAGTAGTATCGCCATGGACAGGGCGGGAGGCTACACCTTC. Residues: CASSIAMDRAGGYTF.